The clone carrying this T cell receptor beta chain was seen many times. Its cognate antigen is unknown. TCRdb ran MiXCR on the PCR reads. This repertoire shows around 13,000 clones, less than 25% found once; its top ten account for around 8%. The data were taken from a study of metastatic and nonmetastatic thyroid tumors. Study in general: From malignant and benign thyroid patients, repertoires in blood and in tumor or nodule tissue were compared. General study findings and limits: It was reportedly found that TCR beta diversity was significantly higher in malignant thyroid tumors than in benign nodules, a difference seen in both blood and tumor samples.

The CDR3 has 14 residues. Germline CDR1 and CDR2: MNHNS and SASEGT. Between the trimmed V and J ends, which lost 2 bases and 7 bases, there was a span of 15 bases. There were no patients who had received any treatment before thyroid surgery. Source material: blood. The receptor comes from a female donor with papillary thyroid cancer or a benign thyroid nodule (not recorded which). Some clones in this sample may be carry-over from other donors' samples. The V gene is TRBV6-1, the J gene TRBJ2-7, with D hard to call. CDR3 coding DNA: TGTGCCAGCAGTGAACAGCCCCAAGGAAGGGAGCAGTACTTC. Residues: CASSEQPQGREQYF.